The rows below give T cell receptor beta chains drawn from one sample of a study of T cells in Graves' hyperthyroidism and ophthalmopathy. Using its own MiXCR run on the multiplex PCR reads, TCRdb lists one record per CDR3 protein. The repertoire holds 400,000 to 550,000 distinct CDR3 sequences, with approximately 15% as singletons. Material for sequencing was blood. These receptors originate from a woman aged 18 to 35 with Graves' hyperthyroidism. Each CDR3 is given with its conserved first and last residue. D genes are given only for firm matches. A row's size may be missing; if present it is once, few, many or a size class.

J gene: TRBJ2-5
V gene: TRBV5-1
clone size: -
D gene: -
CDR3 length: 15
CDR3 DNA: TGCGCCAGCAGCTCCGAAGTGGGGAGGCAAGAGACCCAGTACTTC
CDR3 protein: CASSSEVGRQETQYF

J gene: TRBJ2-3
V gene: TRBV10-3
clone size: many
D gene: -
CDR3 length: 14
CDR3 DNA: TGTGCCATCAGTAGTGGACTTAACACAGATACGCAGTATTTT
CDR3 protein: CAISSGLNTDTQYF

J gene: TRBJ1-1
V gene: TRBV30
clone size: many
D gene: -
CDR3 length: 12
CDR3 DNA: TGTGCCTGGAGTCCCCTGAAAAGGTCAGCTTTCTTT
CDR3 protein: CAWSPLKRSAFF

J gene: TRBJ2-5
V gene: TRBV19
clone size: -
D gene: -
CDR3 length: 14
CDR3 DNA: TGTGCCAGTAGTATAGCTGGGGCTTGGGAGACCCAGTACTTC
CDR3 protein: CASSIAGAWETQYF

J gene: TRBJ2-2
V gene: TRBV5-1
clone size: few
D gene: TRBD1
CDR3 length: 16
CDR3 DNA: TGCGCCAGCAGCTTCCTGGGGGACAGGGTGTCCGGGGAGCTGTTTTTT
CDR3 protein: CASSFLGDRVSGELFF

J gene: TRBJ1-2
V gene: TRBV10-3
clone size: many
D gene: -
CDR3 length: 15
CDR3 DNA: TGTGCCATCAGTGAATTGTCAGGGTGGAACTATGGCTACACCTTC
CDR3 protein: CAISELSGWNYGYTF

J gene: TRBJ2-7
V gene: TRBV6-1
clone size: many
D gene: -
CDR3 length: 15
CDR3 DNA: TGTGCCAGCAGTCACACGGGTTACGTGGGCTACGAGCAGTACTTC
CDR3 protein: CASSHTGYVGYEQYF

J gene: TRBJ2-1
V gene: TRBV10-3
clone size: many
D gene: TRBD2
CDR3 length: 15
CDR3 DNA: TGTGCCATCGGTACCGGGACTAGCGTAAACAATGAGCAGTTCTTC
CDR3 protein: CAIGTGTSVNNEQFF

J gene: TRBJ2-3
V gene: TRBV18
clone size: many
D gene: -
CDR3 length: 14
CDR3 DNA: TGTGCCAGCTCACCACCGTCCTTTCCAGATACGCAGTATTTT
CDR3 protein: CASSPPSFPDTQYF

J gene: TRBJ1-4
V gene: TRBV11-2
clone size: few
D gene: -
CDR3 length: 14
CDR3 DNA: TGTGCCAGCAGCTCTTCGGGGGCCTCCGAAAAACTGTTTTTT
CDR3 protein: CASSSSGASEKLFF

J gene: TRBJ2-2
V gene: TRBV18
clone size: few
D gene: -
CDR3 length: 16
CDR3 DNA: TGTGCCAGCTCGGCCCTACGGGTCTCGAACACCGGGGAGCTGTTTTTT
CDR3 protein: CASSALRVSNTGELFF

J gene: TRBJ2-1
V gene: TRBV29-1
clone size: many
D gene: -
CDR3 length: 14
CDR3 DNA: TGCAGCGTTAGAGGTGGCGGGATTTACAATGAGCAGTTCTTC
CDR3 protein: CSVRGGGIYNEQFF

J gene: TRBJ2-2
V gene: TRBV5-8
clone size: few
D gene: -
CDR3 length: 13
CDR3 DNA: TGTGCCACCGCTTGGGAGCGCACCGGGGAGCTGTTTTTT
CDR3 protein: CATAWERTGELFF

J gene: TRBJ1-1
V gene: TRBV7-9
clone size: -
D gene: -
CDR3 length: 12
CDR3 DNA: TGTGCCAGGGGGACACCCGGCGATGAAGCTTTCTTT
CDR3 protein: CARGTPGDEAFF

J gene: TRBJ1-6
V gene: TRBV20-1
clone size: many
D gene: TRBD1
CDR3 length: 14
CDR3 DNA: TGCAGTGCTAGAGAACGGACAGGAATCTCACCCCTCCACTTT
CDR3 protein: CSARERTGISPLHF

J gene: TRBJ2-1
V gene: TRBV5-6
clone size: few
D gene: TRBD2
CDR3 length: 15
CDR3 DNA: TGTGCCAGCAGCTTCATCCGGGGACTAGAACATGAGCAGTTCTTC
CDR3 protein: CASSFIRGLEHEQFF

J gene: TRBJ1-6
V gene: TRBV3-1
clone size: many
D gene: -
CDR3 length: 15
CDR3 DNA: TGTGCCAGCAGCCAAGATGCGCCAGGGAATTCACCCCTCCACTTT
CDR3 protein: CASSQDAPGNSPLHF

J gene: TRBJ2-5
V gene: TRBV30
clone size: many
D gene: TRBD2
CDR3 length: 15
CDR3 DNA: TGTGCCTGGGAAGAACTAGCGGGGCAACAAGAGACCCAGTACTTC
CDR3 protein: CAWEELAGQQETQYF

J gene: TRBJ2-2
V gene: TRBV9
clone size: -
D gene: -
CDR3 length: 16
CDR3 DNA: TGTGCCAGCAGCGTCAGTGGGAGGATGGACACCGGGGAGCTGTTTTTT
CDR3 protein: CASSVSGRMDTGELFF

J gene: TRBJ1-1
V gene: TRBV3-1
clone size: -
D gene: -
CDR3 length: 13
CDR3 DNA: TGTGCCAGCAGCCAAGAAGGGACCCAAAGGGCTTTCTTT
CDR3 protein: CASSQEGTQRAFF

J gene: TRBJ2-3
V gene: TRBV6-2/TRBV6-3
clone size: -
D gene: -
CDR3 length: 12
CDR3 DNA: TGTGCCAGCACCTCAGTCCCAGATACGCAGTATTTT
CDR3 protein: CASTSVPDTQYF

J gene: TRBJ2-7
V gene: TRBV7-9
clone size: few
D gene: -
CDR3 length: 18
CDR3 DNA: TGTGCCAGCAGCCGACCCATTCGGGAGTGGCAAGGGGCCTACGAGCAGTACTTC
CDR3 protein: CASSRPIREWQGAYEQYF

J gene: TRBJ1-2
V gene: TRBV7-8
clone size: -
D gene: TRBD1
CDR3 length: 14
CDR3 DNA: TGTGCCAGCAGCTTAGGACAGGGGGCGGTTGGCTACACCTTC
CDR3 protein: CASSLGQGAVGYTF

J gene: TRBJ2-1
V gene: TRBV24-1
clone size: -
D gene: TRBD2
CDR3 length: 17
CDR3 DNA: TGTGCCACCAGTGACCCCGGGACTACGACCCTCTACAATGAGCAGTTCTTC
CDR3 protein: CATSDPGTTTLYNEQFF

J gene: TRBJ1-2
V gene: TRBV4-1
clone size: few
D gene: -
CDR3 length: 20
CDR3 DNA: TGCGCCAGCAGCCAAGACCTTTACTCATACCGACCTGGTGCTTACTATGGCTACACCTTC
CDR3 protein: CASSQDLYSYRPGAYYGYTF

J gene: TRBJ2-7
V gene: TRBV18
clone size: many
D gene: TRBD2
CDR3 length: 17
CDR3 DNA: TGTGCCAGCTCACCAGGGACTAGCGGGAGAATCTACTACGAGCAGTACTTC
CDR3 protein: CASSPGTSGRIYYEQYF

J gene: TRBJ2-7
V gene: TRBV9
clone size: few
D gene: -
CDR3 length: 14
CDR3 DNA: TGTGCCAGCCCACGGGACTTAATACCCTACGAGCAGTACTTC
CDR3 protein: CASPRDLIPYEQYF

J gene: TRBJ2-7
V gene: TRBV6-1
clone size: many
D gene: -
CDR3 length: 12
CDR3 DNA: TGTGCCAGCACAGGTAGAAGCTACGAGCAGTACTTC
CDR3 protein: CASTGRSYEQYF